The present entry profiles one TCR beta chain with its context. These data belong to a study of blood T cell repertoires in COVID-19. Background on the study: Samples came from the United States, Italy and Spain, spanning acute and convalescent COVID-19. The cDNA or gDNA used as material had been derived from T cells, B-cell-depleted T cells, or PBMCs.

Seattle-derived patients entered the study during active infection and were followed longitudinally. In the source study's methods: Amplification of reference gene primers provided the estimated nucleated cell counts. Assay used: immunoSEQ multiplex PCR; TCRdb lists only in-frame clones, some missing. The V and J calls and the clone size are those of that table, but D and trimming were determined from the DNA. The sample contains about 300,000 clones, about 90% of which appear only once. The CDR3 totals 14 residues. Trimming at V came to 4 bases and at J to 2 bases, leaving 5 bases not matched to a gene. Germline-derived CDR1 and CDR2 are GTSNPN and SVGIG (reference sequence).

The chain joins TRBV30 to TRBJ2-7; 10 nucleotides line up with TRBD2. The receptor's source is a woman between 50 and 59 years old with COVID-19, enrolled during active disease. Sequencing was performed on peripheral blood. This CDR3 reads CAWNSGLAPYEQYF. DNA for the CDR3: TGTGCCTGGAACTCGGGACTAGCGCCCTACGAGCAGTACTTC. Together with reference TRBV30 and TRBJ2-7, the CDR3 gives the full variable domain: SQTIHQWPATLVQPVGSPLSLECTVEGTSNPNLYWYRQAAGRGLQLLFYSVGIGQISSEVPQNLSASRPQDRQFILSSKKLLLSDSGFYLCAWNSGLAPYEQYFGPGTRLTVT.